Sequencing of this T cell receptor (beta chain) was carried out in a study of memory B cells and T cells in multiple sclerosis. Sequencing used immunoSEQ multiplex PCR; TCRdb keeps in-frame clones, though not all of them. The sample records over 10,000 clones, around four fifths being singletons. The CDR3 spans 15 residues. With 4 bases removed from V and 1 base from J, the gap between germline ends came to 11 bases. Germline V gene data show CDR1 as MNHEY and CDR2 as SMNVEV (reference sequence). Stimulus-free culture yielded autoproliferating CFSE-dim and non-proliferating CFSE-high T cells, each sequenced separately. Replicate wells were pooled after more than 6 days of stimulus-free culture of 5x10^7 CFSE-labeled PBMCs. The PBMCs received roughly 0.5 uM CFSE and serum-free culture with no added stimuli. As concerns this clone: Its target is not known.

Broader study findings: Compartments had unequal clone-set sizes, affecting shared clonotype counts.

The chain couples TRBV27 to TRBJ2-1; D is unclear. Input material: PBMCs from blood kept in culture. The sequence came from a human donor with multiple sclerosis. CDR3 DNA: TGTGCCAGCAGTTCCCTAAAGCGTTCCTACAATGAGCAGTTCTTC. Amino acids: CASSSLKRSYNEQFF.